This T cell receptor beta chain appears in the sequencing data of a study of blood T cells in healthy people across ages. Using a J-beta primer mix together with a sample-barcoded 5' primer, a second PCR was run for roughly 7 to 11 cycles. Each CDR3 protein gets one entry after TCRdb re-called the 5' RACE reads with MiXCR. Among about 1.7 million distinct CDR3 sequences listed, 28% were seen once. Overall study results and limits: A roughly linear fall in TCR beta diversity per million T cells was seen with increasing age.

V was clipped by 5 bases and J by 5 bases, with 16 bases between them. The CDR3 length is 14 residues. Germline values: CDR1 MRHNA, CDR2 SNTAGT. This clonotype was seen only a few times. Its antigen is not identified. At least 7 million PBMCs were isolated per sample. Sample: blood. The chain is built from TRBV6-4 and TRBJ2-7; D gene uncertain. The sequence came from a young woman in good health. The CDR3 loop is CASSPWASSNEQYF. CDR3 sequence (DNA): TGTGCCAGCAGTCCGTGGGCTTCTAGTAACGAGCAGTACTTC.